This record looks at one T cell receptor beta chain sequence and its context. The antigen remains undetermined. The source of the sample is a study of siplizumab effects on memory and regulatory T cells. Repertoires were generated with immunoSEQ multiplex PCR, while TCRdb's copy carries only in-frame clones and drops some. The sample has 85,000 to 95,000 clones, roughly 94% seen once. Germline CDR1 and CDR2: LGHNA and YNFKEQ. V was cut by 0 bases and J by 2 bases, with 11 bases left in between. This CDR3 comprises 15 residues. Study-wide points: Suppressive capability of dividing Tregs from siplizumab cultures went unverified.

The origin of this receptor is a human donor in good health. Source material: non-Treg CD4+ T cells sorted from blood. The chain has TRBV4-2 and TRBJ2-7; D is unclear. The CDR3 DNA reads TGTGCCAGCAGCCAAGATGATGGTAGCACCTACGAGCAGTACTTC. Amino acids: CASSQDDGSTYEQYF.